The clone carrying this T cell receptor beta chain is labeled medium-sized based on frequency. The sample originates from a study of human CD8 memory T cell subsets. CDR3 length: 14 residues. Germline V gives CDR1 MNHEY, CDR2 SVGEGT. A UMI-labeled 5' RACE approach was the method that produced the TCR beta libraries. TCRdb re-analyzed the 5' RACE reads; it lists each CDR3 protein once, without DNA. The repertoire table contains roughly 4,800 distinct CDR3 sequences. The receptor was isolated from a human donor in good health. The material sequenced was CD8+ effector memory T cells (TEM) sorted from PBMCs. The subset: effector memory CD8 T cells, CCR7- CD45RO+ CD95+. The chain links TRBV6-2 or TRBV6-3 to TRBJ2-7; absent DNA, TCRdb's TRBD2 call cannot be checked. CDR3 sequence reads: CASSYSSGSYEQYF.